A single sample gave rise to the 5 T cell receptor beta chains below, sequenced in a study of early T cells in non-severe SARS-CoV-2 infection. MiXCR, run by TCRdb on the 5' RACE reads, gives a single entry per CDR3 protein. The sample includes around 57,000 distinct CDR3 sequences, roughly an eighth seen only once; the top ten take 4% to 5%. The sample consisted of whole blood. Receptors were obtained from an adult who was a healthcare worker with PCR-confirmed SARS-CoV-2 infection or an uninfected control (not recorded which).

In its sample, this clonotype was seen a few times. This rearrangement joins TRBV6-1 to TRBJ2-7; D may be TRBD2 (6 bases). The V gene's germline CDR1 is MNHNS and CDR2 SASEGT. This CDR3 spans 14 amino acids. V lost 5 bases to trimming and J lost 3 bases, with 14 bases between them. The CDR3 sequence is CASSQGLNFYEQYF. Here the CDR3 DNA reads TGTGCCAGCAGTCAGGGACTGAATTTCTACGAGCAGTACTTC.

The chain is built from TRBV29-1 and TRBJ2-3, with D perhaps matching TRBD1 (6 bases). Germline CDR1 reads SQVTM; CDR2 reads ANQGSEA. The CDR3 loop spans 12 amino acids. Between the trimmed V and J ends, which lost 3 bases and 6 bases, there was a span of 10 bases. CDR3 loop: CSVDTGTDTQYF. In DNA, the CDR3 is TGCAGCGTTGACACAGGGACGGATACGCAGTATTTT.

This clonotype was recorded a few times. The chain carries TRBV6-6 and TRBJ2-5; 11 positions match TRBD2. Germline loops: CDR1 MNHNY, CDR2 SVGAGI (reference sequence). The trim removed 4 bases at V and 4 bases at J, leaving 5 bases unmatched. The CDR3 covers 15 residues. The CDR3 bases are TGTGCCAGCAGTTCACCGCTAGCGGGAGGAGAGACCCAGTACTTC. This gives the protein CASSSPLAGGETQYF.

The table lists this clonotype with a few counts. The chain recombines TRBV20-1 with TRBJ2-1; 9 nucleotides match TRBD2. With 1 base clipped from V and 1 base from J, the junction kept 5 bases outside the gene matches. The CDR3 sequence is 16 residues long. CDR1 is DFQATT, CDR2 SNEGSKA, per germline (reference sequence). The CDR3 sequence: CSARVLAGTSYNEQFF. The CDR3 nucleotides are TGCAGTGCTAGAGTACTAGCGGGTACTTCCTACAATGAGCAGTTCTTC.

In its sample, this clonotype was seen a few times. This chain links TRBV7-3 with TRBJ2-7; D gene ambiguous. V was trimmed by 5 bases and J by 5 bases, leaving 16 bases between them. The CDR3 spans 14 residues. Looked up from germline, CDR1 is SGHTA and CDR2 is FQGTGA. CDR3 residues: CASSTLGPPNEQYF. The DNA for the CDR3 is TGTGCCAGCAGCACCTTAGGTCCTCCTAACGAGCAGTACTTC.